This TCR beta chain was observed in a study of PD-L1 blockade in urothelial cancer. V shed 3 bases, J shed 6 bases, and the junction held 10 bases outside the gene matches. The CDR3 totals 16 residues. The germline V gene has CDR1 KGHSH and CDR2 LQKENI. Measured with immunoSEQ multiplex PCR; TCRdb has only the in-frame clones, and not every one. The sample shows 37,000 or so clones, 82% of them seen only once. The chain is built from TRBV18 and TRBJ1-4; 7 positions agree with TRBD1. The source material was PBMCs, sampled around atezolizumab (anti-PD-L1) treatment. This receptor was obtained from a man aged 55 to 70 with urothelial cancer. CDR3 protein: CASSPTSGTAYEKLFF. CDR3 bases: TGTGCCAGCTCACCGACGTCCGGGACAGCATATGAAAAACTGTTTTTT.